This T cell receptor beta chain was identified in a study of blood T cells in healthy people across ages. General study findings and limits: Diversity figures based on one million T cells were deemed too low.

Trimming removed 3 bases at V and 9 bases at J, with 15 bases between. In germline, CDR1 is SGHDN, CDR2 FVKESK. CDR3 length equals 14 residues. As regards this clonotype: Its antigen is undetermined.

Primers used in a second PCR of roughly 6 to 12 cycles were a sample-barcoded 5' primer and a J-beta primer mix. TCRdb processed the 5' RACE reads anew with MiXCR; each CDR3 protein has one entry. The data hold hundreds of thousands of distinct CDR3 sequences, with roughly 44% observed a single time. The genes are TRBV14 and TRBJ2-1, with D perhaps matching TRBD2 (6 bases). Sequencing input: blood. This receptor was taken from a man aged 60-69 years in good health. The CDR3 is CASSQVRGGTEQFF. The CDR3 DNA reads TGTGCCAGCAGCCAGGTGCGGGGTGGGACTGAGCAGTTCTTC. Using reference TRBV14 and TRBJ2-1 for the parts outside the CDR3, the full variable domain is EAGVTQFPSHSVIEKGQTVTLRCDPISGHDNLYWYRRVMGKEIKFLLHFVKESKQDESGMPNNRFLAERTGGTYSTLKVQPAELEDSGVYFCASSQVRGGTEQFFGPGTRLTVL.